This T cell receptor beta chain appears in the sequencing data of a study of CD8 T cells in ankylosing spondylitis. Whole-study results and caveats: Past studies reported some motif variants in reactive arthritis synovial fluid and blood. About 8 highly homologous variants formed a TCR beta motif that appeared characteristic of ankylosing spondylitis blood.

On this clonotype: Its antigen is still unknown.

MiXCR, applied by TCRdb to the 5' RACE reads, yields one record per CDR3 protein. The top ten hold about 0.49% of the sample, which has 750,000 to 850,000 distinct CDR3 sequences, about 12% seen once. Trimming took 8 bases from V and 2 from J, leaving 20 bases between them. Germline V gene data show CDR1 as ENHRY and CDR2 as SYGVKD. This CDR3 contains 16 residues. Material: blood, either unsorted or a sorted T cell fraction (not recorded which). This chain uses TRBV10-3 with TRBJ2-3; a possible D gene is TRBD1 (6 bases). This clonotype originated in a male donor with ankylosing spondylitis. The DNA for the CDR3 is TGTGCCATCGGGGACCGGGGACGGGACAACACAGATACGCAGTATTTT. It encodes CAIGDRGRDNTDTQYF.